This is a list of T cell receptor beta chains from one sample in a study of read filtering for tumor transcriptome and immune sequencing. TCRdb re-called the reads with MiXCR, one entry per CDR3 protein. In the table there are tens of thousands of distinct CDR3 sequences, 20% to 25% of which are singletons. Sequencing was carried out using a population of CD138-negative cells sorted from bone marrow. The receptors originated from a donor aged 40 or older with multiple myeloma. Each CDR3 is given with its conserved first and last residue. The D gene is left open where the match is weak.

D	V	J	CDR3
NA	TRBV12-3/TRBV12-4	TRBJ1-4	CASSSVYEKLFF
TRBD2	TRBV7-9	TRBJ2-1	CASSLAGEGLKQFF
TRBD2	TRBV7-2	TRBJ2-3	CASSITSGGINTQYF
NA	TRBV14	TRBJ2-3	CASSRIGKGLGTDTQYF
NA	TRBV28	TRBJ2-7	CASSTLGPRYEQYF
TRBD2	TRBV7-9	TRBJ2-5	CASSSTSGETQYF
NA	TRBV4-1	TRBJ1-6	CASSQAGARTYNSPLHF
NA	TRBV3-1	TRBJ1-1	CASSRDLMNTEAFF
TRBD2	TRBV4-2	TRBJ2-1	CASSQYGGGAFNEQSF
TRBD1	TRBV24-1	TRBJ2-5	CATSDFRATGDGETQYF
NA	TRBV5-1	TRBJ2-1	CASSLAEGMGDNEQFF
NA	TRBV6-5	TRBJ2-3	CASSPSLQITDTQYF
NA	TRBV4-2	TRBJ2-3	CASSQEGMDTQYF
NA	TRBV2	TRBJ1-2	CASSGTVYGYTF
NA	TRBV6-1	TRBJ1-2	CASSGSGSYGYTF
NA	TRBV30	TRBJ2-3	CAWAPGDTQYF
NA	TRBV7-9	TRBJ1-1	CASSLAGRASPEAFF
NA	TRBV5-6	TRBJ1-2	CASSLGPYGYTF
NA	TRBV5-1	TRBJ2-3	CASRDPTDTQYF
NA	TRBV20-1	TRBJ1-4	CSASEDVGGLFF
NA	TRBV29-1	TRBJ1-3	CSGLTKGSTGNTIYF
TRBD2	TRBV28	TRBJ2-3	CASSFPGGGARTADTQYF
NA	TRBV10-2	TRBJ2-1	CASSESRSRNEQFF
NA	TRBV5-1	TRBJ2-6	CASSFEVAGANVLTF
TRBD1	TRBV5-1	TRBJ2-7	CASRETGFIDEQYF
NA	TRBV2	TRBJ2-1	CASSEELTDNEQFF
NA	TRBV4-2	TRBJ1-5	CASSQVQWSQPQHF
NA	TRBV15	TRBJ1-4	CATSRDHIPNEKLFF
NA	TRBV28	TRBJ2-7	CASRDYTRGEQYF
TRBD1	TRBV19	TRBJ2-7	CATRQGAKGLDEQYF
NA	TRBV6-1	TRBJ1-1	CASRIVSKPKAFF
NA	TRBV5-1	TRBJ2-6	CASQTSSGANVLTF
NA	TRBV28	TRBJ2-7	CASRTANQPEQYF
TRBD2	TRBV12-3/TRBV12-4	TRBJ2-3	CACSLITSGGAGTDTQYF
NA	TRBV12-3/TRBV12-4	TRBJ1-1	CASSWDHTLNTEAFF
TRBD2	TRBV18	TRBJ2-3	CASFVGTSSDTQYF
NA	TRBV20-1	TRBJ1-1	CSAARTEAFF
TRBD2	TRBV3-1	TRBJ2-2	CASSQLGTRVGGELFF
NA	TRBV2	TRBJ2-3	CASIGPSTDTQYF
NA	TRBV12-3/TRBV12-4	TRBJ1-1	CASSAYTEAFF